This TCR beta chain was identified during a study of blood T cell repertoires in COVID-19. Per the germline V gene, CDR1 is MGHRA and CDR2 is YSYEKL. The junction had 6 bases not matched to a gene; V was cut back by 2 bases and J by 5 bases. The CDR3 has 14 amino acids. Here immunoSEQ multiplex PCR was the method, and the copy in TCRdb shows in-frame clones only, minus some. Of some 95,000 clones listed, roughly 90% are singletons. The chain has TRBV4-1 and TRBJ2-7; 7 bases fit TRBD1. The sequenced material came from peripheral blood. This sequence originates from a man older than 75 with active or convalescent COVID-19. This CDR3 is CASSQIVTGDEQYF. CDR3 DNA: TGCGCCAGCAGCCAAATAGTTACAGGGGACGAGCAGTACTTC.